One and the same sample provided the 26 T cell receptor beta chains below, sequenced in a study of neurological immune-mediated disorders. Time point here: longitudinal time-point 1 (baseline). MiXCR, applied by TCRdb to the 5' RACE reads, yields one record per CDR3 protein. This table has around 69,000 distinct CDR3 sequences, 9.5% to 13% appearing once. The sequenced material came from PBMCs. Receptors originate from a man aged 30-40 years in good health.

Ten or more counts support this clonotype. CDR3 in amino acids: CASSRGLAGVYEQYF. As DNA, the CDR3 is TGTGCCAGCAGCCGGGGACTAGCGGGAGTCTACGAGCAGTACTTC. The J gene is TRBJ2-7, the V gene TRBV11-2; TRBD2 matches 14 bases. The V gene end was trimmed by 5 bases and the J gene end by 3 bases; junction bases not matched to a gene: 3. The germline CDR1 and CDR2 sequences are SGHAT and FQNNGV. This CDR3 comprises 15 residues.

With regard to this clonotype: Given a much more abundant clone one base away, this may be a read error. V gene TRBV5-1 combines with J gene TRBJ1-2, with D possibly TRBD1 on 6 matching bases. CDR1 is SGHRS, CDR2 YFSETQ, per germline. The CDR3 runs to 13 residues. DNA of the CDR3: TGCGCCGGCAGCTTACAGGGCGATTATGGCTACACCTTC. It yields the protein CAGSLQGDYGYTF.

The chain combines TRBV6-1 with TRBJ2-2; 8 nucleotides agree with TRBD1. Germline CDR1 MNHNS, CDR2 SASEGT. V gave up 3 bases and J gave up 5 bases; unmatched junction bases: 11. The CDR3 covers 17 residues. CDR3 sequence reads: CASSDVKGQGLTGELFF. CDR3 bases: TGTGCCAGCAGTGACGTTAAAGGACAGGGCCTAACCGGGGAGCTGTTTTTT.

This clonotype was recorded many times. The chain couples TRBV18 to TRBJ2-2, with TRBD1 identical over 7 bases. This CDR3 spans 16 amino acids. With 0 bases clipped from V and 3 bases from J, the junction kept 4 bases outside the gene matches. The germline V gene encodes CDR1 KGHSH and CDR2 LQKENI. CDR3 amino acids: CASSPPNRGDTGELFF. In DNA form, the CDR3 reads TGTGCCAGCTCACCACCCAACAGGGGAGACACCGGGGAGCTGTTTTTT.

This clonotype was counted ten times or more. The V gene is TRBV7-2, the J gene TRBJ2-7; D is undetermined. The CDR3 extends over 11 amino acids. Trimming took off 5 bases at V and 4 bases at J, with 6 bases between the two ends. The germline CDR1 and CDR2 sequences are SGHTA and FQGNSA. CDR3 sequence (DNA): TGTGCCAGCAGCGACCATTACGAGCAGTACTTC. Translated, it gives CASSDHYEQYF.

This clonotype showed up many times. The CDR3 region is CASSLRDYHTGELFF. The CDR3 DNA follows: TGTGCCAGCAGCCTCCGGGACTACCACACCGGGGAGCTGTTTTTT. This chain joins TRBV3-1 and TRBJ2-2, with 7 bases matching TRBD2. With V trimmed by 4 bases and J by 3 bases, 5 bases remained unmatched. The CDR3 spans 15 residues. From germline, CDR1 is LGHDT and CDR2 YNNKEL (reference sequence).

There are many counts of this clonotype. This chain uses TRBV5-1 with TRBJ2-5; the D is unclear. The CDR3 runs 14 residues. V was cut by 4 bases and J by 5 bases, with 15 bases left in between. Germline CDR1 reads SGHRS; CDR2 reads YFSETQ. Here the CDR3 DNA reads TGCGCCAGCAGCCCCTGGGTAGCAGGCGAGACCCAGTACTTC. Translated, it gives CASSPWVAGETQYF.

This clonotype came up many times. V is TRBV5-1 and J is TRBJ2-6, with TRBD1 matching over 9 bases. The CDR3 covers 19 residues. Losses at the gene ends were 5 bases for V and 1 base for J; bases not matched to a gene: 13. Germline V lookup: CDR1 SGHRS, CDR2 YFSETQ. In nucleotides, the CDR3 is TGCGCCAGCAGACCTTTCTCAGGGACAGGGCAGTCTGGGGCCAACGTCCTGACTTTC. The encoded protein is CASRPFSGTGQSGANVLTF.

The chain uses TRBV6-6 and TRBJ2-2; possibly TRBD1 for D (7 bases). The CDR3 consists of 14 residues. Germline CDR1 reads MNHNY; CDR2 reads SVGAGI (reference sequence). Trimming shortened V by 7 bases and J by 4 bases, and 13 bases separated the two germline ends. DNA of the CDR3: TGTGCCAGCATTACGGAGGGGGCCACCGGGGAGCTGTTTTTT. Translated: CASITEGATGELFF.

This clonotype has ten or more counts. The rearrangement joins TRBV3-1 to TRBJ2-7, with TRBD2 identical over 14 bases. Germline CDR1 reads LGHDT; CDR2 reads YNNKEL (reference sequence). The CDR3 totals 19 residues. Germline trimming cut 3 bases from V and 3 bases from J; bases unmatched to any gene: 13. As DNA, the CDR3 is TGTGCCAGCAGCCAGCCGGGACTAGCGGGAGCCCAACCGGGCTACGAGCAGTACTTC. Amino acids: CASSQPGLAGAQPGYEQYF.

This clonotype was counted ten times or more. The V call is TRBV15, the J call TRBJ2-1, with 9 bases lining up with TRBD2. CDR1 and CDR2 from the germline V gene are LNHNV and YYDKDF (reference sequence). The V and J ends lost 1 base and 7 bases, in that order; junction bases with no gene match: 5. This CDR3 has 15 residues. CDR3 loop: CATSRVSGGYNEQFF. The CDR3 DNA reads TGTGCCACCAGCAGAGTTAGCGGGGGATATAATGAGCAGTTCTTC. The entire variable domain, with the rest obtained from reference TRBV15 and TRBJ2-1, is as follows: DAMVIQNPRYQVTQFGKPVTLSCSQTLNHNVMYWYQQKSSQAPKLLFHYYDKDFNNEADTPDNFQSRRPNTSFCFLDIRSPGLGDTAMYLCATSRVSGGYNEQFFGPGTRLTVL.

This clonotype was observed many times. CDR3 residues: CASSVAGLDGYTF. CDR3 DNA sequence: TGTGCCAGCAGTGTAGCGGGGCTTGACGGCTACACCTTC. The V gene is TRBV6-1, the J gene TRBJ1-2; a weak D match, TRBD1 (5 bases). This CDR3 is 13 amino acids long. Trimming cost V 4 bases and J 8 bases, with 14 bases left between them. Germline lookup yields CDR1 MNHNS and CDR2 SASEGT.

This clonotype has ten or more counts. V gene TRBV5-1 combines with J gene TRBJ1-2; 8 positions match TRBD1. V lost 4 bases, J lost 3 bases, and 2 bases stayed unmatched. CDR1 and CDR2 (germline): SGHRS, YFSETQ. The CDR3 contains 13 residues. The CDR3, as DNA: TGCGCCAGCAGCCCGACAGGGGACTATGGCTACACCTTC. Translated, it gives CASSPTGDYGYTF.

This rearrangement joins TRBV29-1 to TRBJ1-2; D unresolved. Trimming removed 8 bases from V and 9 bases from J, with 22 bases in between. Germline CDR1 and CDR2: SQVTM and ANQGSEA. This CDR3 has 13 residues. CDR3 in DNA: TGCAGCACTGGGGAAGAGGTGGAAGGGAGCTACACCTTC. This codes for CSTGEEVEGSYTF.

The chain couples TRBV7-3 to TRBJ2-1, with 9 positions matching TRBD2. V was clipped by 1 base and J by 8 bases; unmatched bases: 12. Germline V lookup: CDR1 SGHTA, CDR2 FQGTGA. This CDR3 is built from 17 residues. DNA of the CDR3: TGTGCCAGCAGCTTAAAAGGTTTTAGCGGGAGTGGGGATGAGCAGTTCTTC. Its protein product is CASSLKGFSGSGDEQFF.

This clonotype was detected ten times or more. The rearrangement joins TRBV5-1 to TRBJ2-2; 7 bases map to TRBD2. The germline gives CDR1 SGHRS, CDR2 YFSETQ. With 2 bases clipped from V and 3 bases from J, the junction kept 7 bases outside the gene matches. This CDR3 contains 16 residues. Here the CDR3 reads CASSFDGGRDTGELFF. CDR3 coding DNA: TGCGCCAGCAGCTTTGACGGGGGGAGAGACACCGGGGAGCTGTTTTTT.

This clonotype was detected many times. The chain uses TRBV6-4 and TRBJ2-1; weak D call: TRBD2 (6 bases). The CDR3 has 13 amino acids. Germline V lookup: CDR1 MRHNA, CDR2 SNTAGT. Trimming removed 3 bases at V and 8 bases at J, with 11 bases between. The CDR3 sequence: CASSDSSADEQFF. CDR3 DNA: TGTGCCAGCAGTGATTCTAGCGCGGATGAGCAGTTCTTC.

This clonotype was seen at least ten times. V usage is TRBV27 and J usage is TRBJ2-1; D possibly uses TRBD1 or TRBD2 (5 bases each). Germline CDR1 and CDR2: MNHEY and SMNVEV (reference sequence). The CDR3 runs 17 residues. V was trimmed by 0 bases and J by 8 bases, leaving 20 bases between them. The CDR3 region has the DNA TGTGCCAGCAGTTTATCACATACTAGAGGGGTGGCACATGAGCAGTTCTTC. Translating gives CASSLSHTRGVAHEQFF.

This clonotype was detected ten times or more. The rearrangement joins TRBV20-1 to TRBJ1-5; D call uncertain. Germline loops: CDR1 DFQATT, CDR2 SNEGSKA (reference sequence). V lost 5 bases and J lost 3, with 11 bases in between. CDR3 size: 13 residues. CDR3 amino acids: CSAADGPNQPQHF. CDR3 bases: TGCAGTGCTGCGGACGGACCCAATCAGCCCCAGCATTTT.

The chain joins TRBV30 to TRBJ1-2; 9 nucleotides line up with TRBD1. CDR1 and CDR2 from the germline V gene are GTSNPN and SVGIG (reference sequence). The CDR3 runs to 15 residues. J lost 7 bases, V lost 2 bases, and 11 bases had no gene match. The CDR3 nucleotides read TGTGCCTGGAGTATCCCCGGGACAGGGTCTCGTGGCTACACCTTC. This gives the protein CAWSIPGTGSRGYTF.

In this sample, this clonotype turned up many times. The CDR3 DNA reads TGTGCCAGCAGTACTACTCCGGGGACCACAGATACGCAGTATTTT. Residues: CASSTTPGTTDTQYF. The V and J genes are TRBV12-3 or TRBV12-4 and TRBJ2-3; D may be TRBD1 or TRBD2 (5 bases each). The CDR3 spans 15 residues. The V gene lost 5 bases and the J gene lost 2 bases, with 14 bases spanning the gap.

This clonotype has a count of ten or more. The rearrangement joins TRBV28 to TRBJ1-1, with D possibly matching TRBD1 (6 bases). Per the germline V gene, CDR1 is MDHEN and CDR2 is SYDVKM. Trimming shortened V by 3 bases and J by 1 base, and 9 bases separated the two germline ends. CDR3 size: 14 residues. Here the CDR3 reads CASSLTGRNTEAFF. CDR3 nucleotides: TGTGCCAGCAGTTTGACAGGAAGGAACACTGAAGCTTTCTTT.

This clonotype came up many times. The chain joins TRBV20-1 to TRBJ2-1; TRBD2 aligns across 14 bases. The trim removed 6 bases at V and 4 bases at J, leaving 8 bases unmatched. Germline V gene lookup returns CDR1 DFQATT and CDR2 SNEGSKA (reference sequence). This CDR3 spans 16 amino acids. DNA of the CDR3: TGCAGTGCCGGGACTAGCGGGAGAGGGGGTTACAATGAGCAGTTCTTC. Residues: CSAGTSGRGGYNEQFF.

This clonotype occurred many times. The gene calls are TRBV18 and TRBJ2-2; a weak D match, TRBD2 (6 bases). Trimming stripped 2 bases from V and 0 bases from J, with 22 bases between. The germline V gene encodes CDR1 KGHSH and CDR2 LQKENI. This CDR3 is 20 amino acids long. The CDR3 DNA sequence: TGTGCCAGCTCACCAAGGGGCGTCAGTATGCGGGACGCGAACACCGGGGAGCTGTTTTTT. It is translated as CASSPRGVSMRDANTGELFF.

The chain links TRBV27 to TRBJ2-3; TRBD2 matches 9 bases. V was clipped by 4 bases and J by 2 bases; unmatched bases: 7. Germline-derived CDR1 and CDR2 are MNHEY and SMNVEV (reference sequence). This CDR3 spans 16 amino acids. CDR3 sequence reads: CASSWTSAPDTDTQYF. For the CDR3, the DNA is TGTGCCAGCAGTTGGACTAGCGCACCGGACACAGATACGCAGTATTTT.

In its sample, this clonotype was seen a few times. The gene calls are TRBV14 and TRBJ2-5, with D tentatively TRBD2 (5 bases). The V and J ends lost 4 bases and 5 bases respectively, with 11 bases between them. Per germline, CDR1 SGHDN and CDR2 FVKESK. The CDR3 consists of 13 residues. The CDR3 sequence is CASSRNTGETQYF. Written as DNA, the CDR3 is TGTGCCAGCAGCCGGAACACGGGGGAGACCCAGTACTTC.